The entry below gives a single T cell receptor beta chain sequence along with its context. Its antigen is currently not known. No base-level quality is on record; no much larger clone is a single base apart. This specimen comes from a study of T-cell reconstitution after alpha-beta-depleted transplantation in children (dated by TCRdb to 2016 to 2017). About the study as a whole: Using TCR repertoire profiling, the study followed T-cell immune reconstitution in a quantitative way in children after TCRalphabeta/CD19-depleted allogeneic hematopoietic cell transplantation.

Library prep was done by PCR. The sequencer listed for this sample is Illumina HiSeq 2500. To normalize quantification of the TCRbeta repertoire, the TCR libraries were built with molecular barcoding that relied on unique molecular identifiers. TCRdb reran the public reads through fastp at Q25 and MiXCR, keeping productive beta chains. Entries that share a CDR3 protein sequence are merged under the most common genes and DNA. The sample profile shows about 610,000 distinct CDR3 sequences; 10% to 13% of them were found once. The ten largest clones represent less than 4.5% of the sample. CDR1 and CDR2, per the germline V gene, are SQVTM and ANQGSEA. The junction shows trimming of 5 bases on V and 9 bases on J, plus 11 bases between the germline ends. From the cysteine through the phenylalanine, the CDR3 covers 11 amino acids. Here the CDR3 DNA is all that survives: 33 bases in frame from base 1.

Specimen: PBMCs from the stem cell graft donor, collected from the stem cell graft. The sequence links TRBV29-1 to TRBJ1-3; the D gene assignment is ambiguous. The receptor comes from a human donor who donated a stem cell graft to a child with acute myeloid leukemia. The CDR3 region has the sequence CSVPGRGTIYF. The base sequence is TGCAGCGTTCCGGGGAGAGGCACCATATATTTT. The variable domain in full, with residues beyond the CDR3 obtained from the reference TRBV29-1 and TRBJ1-3 genes, is SAVISQKPSRDICQRGTSLTIQCQVDSQVTMMFWYRQQPGQSLTLIATANQGSEATYESGFVIDKFPISRPNLTFSTLTVSNMSPEDSSIYLCSVPGRGTIYFGEGSWLTVV.